These 22 T cell receptor beta chains were all obtained from the same sample, sequenced in a study of control samples from healthy donors and cancer patients. The table came from immunoSEQ multiplex PCR; TCRdb's copy has only in-frame clones and leaves some out. The sample shows 160,000 or so clones, about 95% of them seen only once. Sequencing input: PBMCs. These receptor sequences come from a man between 60 and 75 years old with colorectal cancer.

This rearrangement joins TRBV14 to TRBJ1-2; no reliable D call. There are 14 residues in the CDR3. Germline-derived CDR1 and CDR2 are SGHDN and FVKESK. Trimming removed 1 base from V and 2 bases from J, with 8 bases in between. DNA of the CDR3: TGTGCCAGCAGCCAAGCGCCAGAAAACTATGGCTACACCTTC. Its translation: CASSQAPENYGYTF.

This clone was seen just once. The chain uses TRBV25-1 and TRBJ1-5; D is unresolved. Germline V gene data show CDR1 as MGHDK and CDR2 as SYGVNS. The CDR3 runs 14 residues. V lost 2 bases and J lost 0, with 5 bases in between. The CDR3 DNA reads as TGTGCCAGCAGTGAAGGGTTTAGCAATCAGCCCCAGCATTTT. It yields the protein CASSEGFSNQPQHF.

V and J are TRBV11-2 and TRBJ2-1; 12 bases align to TRBD1. The CDR3 is 19 amino acids. CDR1 is SGHAT, CDR2 FQNNGV, per germline. V shed 2 bases, J shed 0 bases, and the junction held 8 bases outside the gene matches. CDR3 amino acids: CASSLRDRGPSSSYNEQFF. CDR3 nucleotide sequence: TGTGCCAGCAGCTTAAGGGACAGGGGGCCCTCGAGCTCCTACAATGAGCAGTTCTTC.

This chain links TRBV19 with TRBJ2-5, with 14 bases identical to TRBD2. The V segment lost 7 bases and the J segment 5 bases; nucleotides outside the gene matches: 3. The length of the CDR3 is 14 residues. Germline V gene data show CDR1 as LNHDA and CDR2 as SQIVND (reference sequence). CDR3 residues: CASTGTSGGETQYF. In nucleotides, the CDR3 is TGTGCCAGTACCGGGACTAGCGGGGGCGAGACCCAGTACTTC.

This sequence joins TRBV10-2 and TRBJ1-1; 10 bases align to TRBD1. The ends lost 6 bases at V and 4 bases at J; junction bases unmatched: 2. CDR1 and CDR2 (germline): WSHSY, SAAADI. The CDR3 sequence is 13 residues long. The CDR3: CASRDRGSTEAFF. CDR3 coding DNA: TGCGCCAGCAGGGACAGGGGGAGCACTGAAGCTTTCTTT.

The V gene is TRBV5-1, the J gene TRBJ1-5; D gene ambiguous. Germline values: CDR1 SGHRS, CDR2 YFSETQ. This CDR3 has 15 residues. Trimming left V 2 bases short and J 0 bases short, with 9 bases between. The chain's CDR3 is CASSFTGSSNQPQHF. In DNA form, the CDR3 reads TGCGCCAGCAGCTTCACGGGGAGTAGCAATCAGCCCCAGCATTTT.

There are a few counts of this clone. The V call is TRBV6-2 or TRBV6-3, the J call TRBJ1-6; TRBD1 aligns across 8 bases. Germline values: CDR1 MNHEY, CDR2 SVGEGT. The CDR3 has 14 residues. The J segment lost 9 bases and the V segment lost 6 bases, leaving 7 bases of the junction unmatched. CDR3 region: CASSLQGVSSPLHF. For the CDR3, the DNA is TGTGCCAGCAGCCTACAGGGGGTGAGTTCACCCCTCCACTTT.

This chain joins TRBV4-1 and TRBJ1-3, with D maybe TRBD1 (6 bases). In germline, CDR1 is MGHRA, CDR2 YSYEKL. V gave up 4 bases and J gave up 0 bases, with 13 bases separating them. The CDR3 contains 16 residues. The CDR3 loop reads CASSPDRQSSGNTIYF. CDR3 DNA: TGCGCCAGCAGCCCAGACAGGCAAAGCTCTGGAAACACCATATATTTT.

The rearrangement joins TRBV5-1 to TRBJ2-2, with 7 bases identical to TRBD2. The CDR3 runs 15 residues. Germline V gene sequence: CDR1 SGHRS, CDR2 YFSETQ. The V segment lost 4 bases and the J segment 1 base; nucleotides outside the gene matches: 4. CDR3 loop: CASSPGGMNTGELFF. For the CDR3, the DNA is TGCGCCAGCAGCCCCGGGGGGATGAACACCGGGGAGCTGTTTTTT.

The rearrangement joins TRBV2 to TRBJ2-6, with 8 nucleotides matching TRBD1. The CDR3 loop spans 16 amino acids. Germline V gene sequence: CDR1 SNHLY, CDR2 FYNNEI. J lost 2 bases, V lost 6 bases, and 6 bases had no gene match. The CDR3 here is CASRTKQGAGANVLTF. The CDR3 nucleotides read TGTGCCAGCAGAACTAAACAGGGGGCTGGGGCCAACGTCCTGACTTTC.

This clone showed up just once. This chain uses TRBV7-2 with TRBJ2-1; 8 positions match TRBD2. The CDR3 is 15 residues long. The junction had 10 bases not matched to a gene; V was cut back by 5 bases and J by 7 bases. Looked up from germline, CDR1 is SGHTA and CDR2 is FQGNSA. CDR3 DNA: TGTGCCAGCAGCCTCCTCCCGGGGGGGCCGAATGAGCAGTTCTTC. Residues: CASSLLPGGPNEQFF. Variable domain in full (rest from reference TRBV7-2 and TRBJ2-1): GAGVSQSPSNKVTEKGKDVELRCDPISGHTALYWYRQSLGQGLEFLIYFQGNSAPDKSGLPSDRFSAERTGGSVSTLTIQRTQQEDSAVYLCASSLLPGGPNEQFFGPGTRLTVL.

The chain couples TRBV2 to TRBJ2-7; tentatively, D is TRBD2 (5 bases). The CDR3 has 12 residues. Trimming pared 8 bases from V and 5 bases from J, leaving 13 bases between. Germline loops: CDR1 SNHLY, CDR2 FYNNEI. The CDR3 DNA sequence: TGTGCCAGCGGAGCGGCGGCTAACGAGCAGTACTTC. As protein: CASGAAANEQYF. The variable domain in full, completed from reference TRBV2 and TRBJ2-7, reads EPEVTQTPSHQVTQMGQEVILRCVPISNHLYFYWYRQILGQKVEFLVSFYNNEISEKSEIFDDQFSVERPDGSNFTLKIRSTKLEDSAMYFCASGAAANEQYFGPGTRLTVT.

CDR3 sequence: CASSPGGGNTEAFF. The DNA for the CDR3 is TGTGCCAGCAGCCCCGGGGGGGGGAACACTGAAGCTTTCTTT. The chain links TRBV6-6 to TRBJ1-1; perhaps TRBD1 as D (5 bases). The CDR3 is 14 residues long. The V end lost 6 bases, the J end lost 1 base, and 12 bases lay between the germline ends. CDR1 is MNHNY, CDR2 SVGAGI, per germline (reference sequence).

The V call is TRBV5-1, the J call TRBJ2-2; 10 bases align to TRBD2. Germline V gives CDR1 SGHRS, CDR2 YFSETQ. The CDR3 length is 17 residues. The V gene end was trimmed by 5 bases and the J gene end by 2 bases; junction bases not matched to a gene: 9. The CDR3 region has the DNA TGCGCCAGCAGAACTAGCGGGGCCCTTCTTAACACCGGGGAGCTGTTTTTT. This gives the protein CASRTSGALLNTGELFF. Full variable domain (remainder filled in from reference TRBV5-1 and TRBJ2-2): KAGVTQTPRYLIKTRGQQVTLSCSPISGHRSVSWYQQTPGQGLQFLFEYFSETQRNKGNFPGRFSGRQFSNSRSEMNVSTLELGDSALYLCASRTSGALLNTGELFFGEGSRLTVL.

The V call is TRBV4-2, the J call TRBJ2-6; D uncertain. Germline CDR1 is LGHNA and CDR2 is YNFKEQ. The CDR3 contains 18 residues. V lost 0 bases, J lost 0 bases, and 12 bases lay in between. This CDR3 reads CASSQDRASSSGANVLTF. The CDR3 bases are TGTGCCAGCAGCCAAGATCGCGCCTCTAGCTCTGGGGCCAACGTCCTGACTTTC.

This sequence joins TRBV15 and TRBJ1-6; D remains ambiguous. V dropped 0 bases and J dropped 6 bases, with 12 bases sitting between them. CDR1 is LNHNV, CDR2 YYDKDF, per germline (reference sequence). The CDR3 contains 16 residues. CDR3 DNA: TGTGCCACCAGCAGAGATCCGGCCCGGGCTAATTCACCCCTCCACTTT. It yields the protein CATSRDPARANSPLHF.

The chain couples TRBV5-6 to TRBJ1-5; 8 bases map to TRBD1. The trim removed 3 bases at V and 7 bases at J, leaving 9 bases unmatched. The V gene's germline CDR1 is SGHDT and CDR2 YYEEEE. This CDR3 is built from 15 residues. For the CDR3, the DNA is TGTGCCAGCAGCTCCGGACAGGGAGTTGGGCAGCCCCAGCATTTT. This translates into CASSSGQGVGQPQHF.

The rearrangement joins TRBV28 to TRBJ1-6; TRBD1 is a possible D gene (6 bases). The CDR3 runs to 15 residues. CDR1 is MDHEN and CDR2 is SYDVKM in the germline V gene. The V and J ends lost 5 bases and 8 bases respectively, with 16 bases between them. This CDR3 is CASSLAGEGDSPLHF. Here the CDR3 DNA reads TGTGCCAGCAGTCTGGCAGGCGAGGGGGATTCACCCCTCCACTTT.

The chain is built from TRBV19 and TRBJ1-1; D remains ambiguous. The V end lost 4 bases, the J end lost 0 bases, and 9 bases lay between the germline ends. The CDR3 runs 14 residues. CDR1 is LNHDA and CDR2 is SQIVND in the germline V gene (reference sequence). The CDR3 DNA reads TGTGCCAGTAGTAAATTAAAGGTGAACACTGAAGCTTTCTTT. This codes for CASSKLKVNTEAFF.

This rearrangement joins TRBV28 to TRBJ1-2; a possible D gene is TRBD1 (6 bases). CDR3 length: 13 residues. With 6 bases removed from V and 6 bases from J, the gap between germline ends came to 14 bases. The germline V gene has CDR1 MDHEN and CDR2 SYDVKM. The CDR3 region is CASREQGWDGYTF. The CDR3 nucleotides read TGTGCCAGCAGGGAACAGGGATGGGATGGCTACACCTTC.

This clone has only a few counts. The V call is TRBV5-1, the J call TRBJ1-3, with D maybe TRBD1 (5 bases). The CDR3 is made up of 15 amino acids. V lost 1 base and J 2 bases, leaving 10 bases between the germline ends. Germline V gene sequence: CDR1 SGHRS, CDR2 YFSETQ. The CDR3 loop reads CASSLIAGTGNTIYF. The DNA for the CDR3 is TGCGCCAGCAGCTTGATCGCAGGGACTGGAAACACCATATATTTT.

This clone was seen just once. V and J are TRBV27 and TRBJ2-5, with D uncertain. There are 13 residues in the CDR3. The germline V and J ends were trimmed by 6 bases and 4 bases, with 12 bases remaining between them. CDR1 MNHEY and CDR2 SMNVEV come from the germline V gene (reference sequence). In DNA form, the CDR3 reads TGTGCCAGCAGCCGATCCTTAGGAGAGACCCAGTACTTC. Amino acids: CASSRSLGETQYF.